This is a list of T cell receptor beta chains from one sample in a study of blood T cells in healthy people across ages. TCRdb passed the 5' RACE reads through MiXCR, listing each CDR3 protein once. The sample consists of 550,000 to 700,000 distinct CDR3 sequences, roughly a quarter of them appearing once. Source material: blood. The receptors originated from an older woman in good health. The conserved cysteine and the conserved F or W are not part of the CDR3 here. Each record gives: J gene, D gene, V gene, CDR3 protein. The D gene is left open where the match is weak.

J: TRBJ1-1; D: -; V: TRBV20-1; CDR3: SARDPRAGNTEAF
J: TRBJ1-4; D: -; V: TRBV7-9; CDR3: ASSPSTGATNEKLF
J: TRBJ2-6; D: -; V: TRBV9; CDR3: ASSERPETVLPSGANVLT
J: TRBJ2-7; D: TRBD2; V: TRBV7-2; CDR3: ASRPGGGRYEQY
J: -; D: TRBD2; V: TRBV9; CDR3: ASSVDPGLAFNEQF
J: TRBJ1-2; D: -; V: TRBV20-1; CDR3: SARGEASYGYT
J: TRBJ2-7; D: TRBD1; V: TRBV29-1; CDR3: SVARGPLYSYEQY
J: TRBJ1-1; D: TRBD1; V: TRBV29-1; CDR3: SAHTGAATEAF
J: TRBJ2-5; D: -; V: TRBV13; CDR3: ASSLGGPRETQY
J: TRBJ2-3; D: TRBD2; V: TRBV7-3; CDR3: ASSPSHLAGATDTQY
J: -; D: TRBD2; V: TRBV10-3; CDR3: AISDSGGAGNEQF
J: TRBJ1-1; D: -; V: TRBV20-1; CDR3: SARNIKNTEAF
J: TRBJ2-3; D: -; V: TRBV5-6; CDR3: ASSPPEGTETDTQY
J: TRBJ2-3; D: -; V: TRBV11-3; CDR3: ASSLQGTGGTSTDTQY
J: TRBJ2-1; D: -; V: TRBV20-1; CDR3: SARRVDEQF
J: TRBJ2-3; D: -; V: TRBV28; CDR3: ASSLRGMGAHTQY
J: TRBJ1-2; D: TRBD1; V: TRBV30; CDR3: AWSRGTGGYGYT
J: TRBJ1-3; D: -; V: TRBV20-1; CDR3: SARSRLGGNTIY
J: TRBJ1-4; D: -; V: TRBV7-9; CDR3: ASSLESGFNEKLF
J: TRBJ1-5; D: -; V: TRBV7-9; CDR3: ASSLARANQPQH
J: TRBJ1-6; D: -; V: TRBV7-2; CDR3: ASTALLHNSPLH
J: TRBJ2-5; D: -; V: TRBV27; CDR3: ASSLGGGEQY
J: TRBJ2-3; D: -; V: TRBV15; CDR3: ATSTWSGVQY
J: TRBJ2-6; D: TRBD2; V: TRBV6-2/TRBV6-3; CDR3: ASSTGGSGANVLT
J: TRBJ2-3; D: -; V: TRBV2; CDR3: ASSGATSTDTQY
J: TRBJ1-6; D: -; V: TRBV6-5; CDR3: ASSYLNSPLH
J: TRBJ2-1; D: -; V: TRBV20-1; CDR3: SARGGPEQF